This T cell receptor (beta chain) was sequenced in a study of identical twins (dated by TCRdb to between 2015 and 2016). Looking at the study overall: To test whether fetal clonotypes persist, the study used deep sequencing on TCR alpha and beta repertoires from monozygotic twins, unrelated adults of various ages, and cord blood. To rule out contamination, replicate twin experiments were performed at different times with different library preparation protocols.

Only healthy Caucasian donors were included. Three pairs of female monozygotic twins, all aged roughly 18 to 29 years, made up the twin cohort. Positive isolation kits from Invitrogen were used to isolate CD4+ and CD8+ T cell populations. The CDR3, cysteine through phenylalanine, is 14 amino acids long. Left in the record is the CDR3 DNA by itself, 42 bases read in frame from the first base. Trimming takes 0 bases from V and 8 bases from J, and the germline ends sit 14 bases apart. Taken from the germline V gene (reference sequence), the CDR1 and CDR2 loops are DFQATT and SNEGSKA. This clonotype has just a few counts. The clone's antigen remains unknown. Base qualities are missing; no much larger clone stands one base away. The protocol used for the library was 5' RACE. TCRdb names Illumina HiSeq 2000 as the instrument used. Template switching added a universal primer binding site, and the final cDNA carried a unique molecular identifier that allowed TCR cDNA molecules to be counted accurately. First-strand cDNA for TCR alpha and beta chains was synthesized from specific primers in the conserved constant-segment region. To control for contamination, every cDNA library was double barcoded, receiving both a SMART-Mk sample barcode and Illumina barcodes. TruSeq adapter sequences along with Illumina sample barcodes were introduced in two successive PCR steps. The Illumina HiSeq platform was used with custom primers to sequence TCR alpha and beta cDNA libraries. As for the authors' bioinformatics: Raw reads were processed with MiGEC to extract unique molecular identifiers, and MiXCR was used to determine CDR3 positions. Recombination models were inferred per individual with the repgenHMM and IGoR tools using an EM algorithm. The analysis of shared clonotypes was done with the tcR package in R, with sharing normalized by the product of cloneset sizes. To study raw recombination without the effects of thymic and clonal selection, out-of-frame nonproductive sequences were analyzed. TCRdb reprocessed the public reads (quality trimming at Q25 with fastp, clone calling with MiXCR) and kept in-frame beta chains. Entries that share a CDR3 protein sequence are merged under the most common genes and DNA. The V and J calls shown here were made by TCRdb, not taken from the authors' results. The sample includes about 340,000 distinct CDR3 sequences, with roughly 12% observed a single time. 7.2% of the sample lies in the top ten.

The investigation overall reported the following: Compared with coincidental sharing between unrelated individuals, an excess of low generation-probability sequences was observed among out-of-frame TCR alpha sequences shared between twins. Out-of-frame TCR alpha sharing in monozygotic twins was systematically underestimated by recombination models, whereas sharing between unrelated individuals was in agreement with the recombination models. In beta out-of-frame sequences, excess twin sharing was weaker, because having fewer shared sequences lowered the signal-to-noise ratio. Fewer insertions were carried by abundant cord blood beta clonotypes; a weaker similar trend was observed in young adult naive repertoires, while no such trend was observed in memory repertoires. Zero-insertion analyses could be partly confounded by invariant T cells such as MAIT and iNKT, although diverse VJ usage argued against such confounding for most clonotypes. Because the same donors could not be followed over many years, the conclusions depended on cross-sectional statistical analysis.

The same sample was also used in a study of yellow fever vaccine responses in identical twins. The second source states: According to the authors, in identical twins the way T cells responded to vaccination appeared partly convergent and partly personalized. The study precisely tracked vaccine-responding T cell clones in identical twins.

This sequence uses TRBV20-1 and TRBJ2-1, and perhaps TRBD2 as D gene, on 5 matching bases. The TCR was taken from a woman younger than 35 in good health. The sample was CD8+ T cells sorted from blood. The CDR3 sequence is CSARDPVASDEQFF. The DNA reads TGCAGTGCTAGAGATCCGGTAGCGAGCGATGAGCAGTTCTTC.